The rows below give T cell receptor beta chains drawn from one sample of a study of blood T cell repertoires in COVID-19. Data came from immunoSEQ multiplex PCR; TCRdb stores just in-frame clones and leaves some out. Of about 200,000 clones listed, under 90% are singletons. Material: peripheral blood. The receptors here all came from a man aged 55-75 years who had recovered from COVID-19. Each CDR3 is given with its conserved first and last residue. The D gene is left open where the match is weak. Only some rows state a clone size, as once, few, many or a class for expanded clones.

d_call: TRBD1; j_call: TRBJ1-2; clone_size: .; v_call: TRBV9; cdr3_nt: TGTGCCAGCAGCCTGACAGGGGAGACCTATGGCTACACCTTC; cdr3_aa: CASSLTGETYGYTF
d_call: TRBD1; j_call: TRBJ2-3; clone_size: .; v_call: TRBV7-3; cdr3_nt: TGTGCCAGCAGCTCGGACAGGGGGACAGATACGCAGTATTTT; cdr3_aa: CASSSDRGTDTQYF
d_call: .; j_call: TRBJ1-1; clone_size: .; v_call: TRBV6-5; cdr3_nt: TGTGCCAGCAGTTACTCCCCGGGGACTGAAGCTTTCTTT; cdr3_aa: CASSYSPGTEAFF
d_call: TRBD1; j_call: TRBJ1-6; clone_size: once; v_call: TRBV5-4; cdr3_nt: TGTGCCAGCAGCTCTGGACAGGGCTTTTCGAATTCACCCCTCCACTTT; cdr3_aa: CASSSGQGFSNSPLHF
d_call: TRBD1; j_call: TRBJ2-5; clone_size: .; v_call: TRBV6-2/TRBV6-3; cdr3_nt: TGTGCCAGCAGTGGGGGACAGGACCTCAAAGAGACCCAGTACTTC; cdr3_aa: CASSGGQDLKETQYF
d_call: .; j_call: TRBJ2-7; clone_size: .; v_call: TRBV9; cdr3_nt: TGTGCCAGCAGCGTAAGCGGGTTTTCCTACGAGCAGTACTTC; cdr3_aa: CASSVSGFSYEQYF
d_call: .; j_call: TRBJ2-6; clone_size: .; v_call: TRBV5-5; cdr3_nt: TGTGCCAGCAGCGGGGAGGTCGCTGGGGCCAACGTCCTGACTTTC; cdr3_aa: CASSGEVAGANVLTF
d_call: .; j_call: TRBJ1-2; clone_size: .; v_call: TRBV13; cdr3_nt: TGTGCCAGCAGCTTAGGTTACAGAAACTATGGCTACACCTTC; cdr3_aa: CASSLGYRNYGYTF
d_call: TRBD2; j_call: TRBJ2-5; clone_size: .; v_call: TRBV6-5; cdr3_nt: TGTGCCAGCAGTCGGGGACTAGAAGTGACCCAGTACTTC; cdr3_aa: CASSRGLEVTQYF
d_call: .; j_call: TRBJ1-1; clone_size: .; v_call: TRBV24-1; cdr3_nt: TGTGCCACCAGTGGCGGCTTGGGCACTGAAGCTTTCTTT; cdr3_aa: CATSGGLGTEAFF
d_call: TRBD2; j_call: TRBJ2-5; clone_size: few; v_call: TRBV7-2; cdr3_nt: TGTGCCAGCAGCCGGACTAGCGGGGGCCTTCAAGAGACCCAGTACTTC; cdr3_aa: CASSRTSGGLQETQYF
d_call: .; j_call: TRBJ1-6; clone_size: .; v_call: TRBV13; cdr3_nt: TGTGCCAGCAGCTTGGGTACAGCACCCCTCCACTTT; cdr3_aa: CASSLGTAPLHF
d_call: TRBD2; j_call: TRBJ2-2; clone_size: .; v_call: TRBV3-1/TRBV3-2; cdr3_nt: TGTGCCAGCAGCCGCGGACTAGCGGGCGCGAACACCGGGGAGCTGTTTTTT; cdr3_aa: CASSRGLAGANTGELFF
d_call: TRBD2; j_call: TRBJ2-3; clone_size: .; v_call: TRBV7-3; cdr3_nt: TGTGCCAGCAGCTTACTGCCGGGGGGGCCCGGAGATACGCAGTATTTT; cdr3_aa: CASSLLPGGPGDTQYF
d_call: TRBD1; j_call: TRBJ1-2; clone_size: .; v_call: TRBV5-1; cdr3_nt: TGCGCCAGCAGCTCCGACAGGGGAGGCTATGGCTACACCTTC; cdr3_aa: CASSSDRGGYGYTF
d_call: TRBD1; j_call: TRBJ2-7; clone_size: once; v_call: TRBV7-7; cdr3_nt: TGTGCTAGCAGCTTGGGGGGACAGGGGCTCTACGAGCAGTACTTC; cdr3_aa: CASSLGGQGLYEQYF
d_call: .; j_call: TRBJ1-2; clone_size: .; v_call: TRBV12-3/TRBV12-4; cdr3_nt: TGTGCCAGCAGTTTAGACAGCCTCTATGGCTACACCTTC; cdr3_aa: CASSLDSLYGYTF
d_call: TRBD1; j_call: TRBJ2-4; clone_size: .; v_call: TRBV4-2; cdr3_nt: TGTGCCAGCAGCCCCAGGACAAACCAGGGGGACATTCAGTACTTC; cdr3_aa: CASSPRTNQGDIQYF
d_call: TRBD1; j_call: TRBJ2-1; clone_size: .; v_call: TRBV27; cdr3_nt: TGTGCCAGCAATTTGGGACAGGGGTACAATGAGCAGTTCTTC; cdr3_aa: CASNLGQGYNEQFF
d_call: .; j_call: TRBJ2-1; clone_size: .; v_call: TRBV11-2; cdr3_nt: TGTGCCAGCAGCTTAGCTAGCTCCTACAATGAGCAGTTCTTC; cdr3_aa: CASSLASSYNEQFF
d_call: .; j_call: TRBJ1-1; clone_size: .; v_call: TRBV2; cdr3_nt: TGTGCCAGCAGCTTGGGAGAGAACACTGAAGCTTTCTTT; cdr3_aa: CASSLGENTEAFF
d_call: .; j_call: TRBJ1-1; clone_size: .; v_call: TRBV28; cdr3_nt: TGTGCCAGCAGAGAGATTACTGAAGCTTTCTTT; cdr3_aa: CASREITEAFF
d_call: .; j_call: TRBJ2-5; clone_size: .; v_call: TRBV19; cdr3_nt: TGTGCCAGTAGTATTCTCCCGTCAGCGGCCCAGTACTTC; cdr3_aa: CASSILPSAAQYF
d_call: TRBD1; j_call: TRBJ2-2; clone_size: .; v_call: TRBV27; cdr3_nt: TGTGCCAGCAGTTTAAGGACAGGGTACACCGGGGAGCTGTTTTTT; cdr3_aa: CASSLRTGYTGELFF
d_call: .; j_call: TRBJ2-3; clone_size: .; v_call: TRBV18; cdr3_nt: TGTGCCAGCTCACCATCCCGGGGGACAGATACGCAGTATTTT; cdr3_aa: CASSPSRGTDTQYF
d_call: TRBD1; j_call: TRBJ1-1; clone_size: once; v_call: TRBV5-1; cdr3_nt: TGCGCCAGCAGCTCCTACAGGGGCACTGAAGCTTTCTTT; cdr3_aa: CASSSYRGTEAFF
d_call: TRBD2; j_call: TRBJ2-1; clone_size: .; v_call: TRBV9; cdr3_nt: TGTGCCAGCAGCGTAGTAGCGGGGGTCTCCTACAATGAGCAGTTCTTC; cdr3_aa: CASSVVAGVSYNEQFF
d_call: .; j_call: TRBJ2-5; clone_size: .; v_call: TRBV11-3; cdr3_nt: TGTGCCAGCAGCTTGGGCGACGGATACCAAGAGACCCAGTACTTC; cdr3_aa: CASSLGDGYQETQYF
d_call: TRBD1; j_call: TRBJ1-2; clone_size: .; v_call: TRBV19; cdr3_nt: TGTGCCAGTAGCAGGACAGGGCGCGGCTACACCTTC; cdr3_aa: CASSRTGRGYTF
d_call: TRBD1; j_call: TRBJ2-3; clone_size: once; v_call: TRBV5-1; cdr3_nt: TGCGCCAGCAGCCCGGGGGACAGGGTTTGGACAGATACGCAGTATTTT; cdr3_aa: CASSPGDRVWTDTQYF
d_call: .; j_call: TRBJ2-7; clone_size: once; v_call: TRBV4-1; cdr3_nt: TGCGCCAGCAGCCAAGCCTGGACTGACGGGATCCCCTACGAGCAGTACTTC; cdr3_aa: CASSQAWTDGIPYEQYF
d_call: .; j_call: TRBJ2-5; clone_size: .; v_call: TRBV9; cdr3_nt: TGTGCCAGCAGCGTCGGGTCTTACCAAGAGACCCAGTACTTC; cdr3_aa: CASSVGSYQETQYF
d_call: .; j_call: TRBJ2-3; clone_size: .; v_call: TRBV6-6; cdr3_nt: TGTGCCAGCAGAGCTAGTAATGGAGATACGCAGTATTTT; cdr3_aa: CASRASNGDTQYF
d_call: TRBD1; j_call: TRBJ2-7; clone_size: .; v_call: TRBV6-5; cdr3_nt: TGTGCCAGCAGGCAGGGGGACGAGCAGTACTTC; cdr3_aa: CASRQGDEQYF
d_call: .; j_call: TRBJ2-7; clone_size: .; v_call: TRBV6-6; cdr3_nt: TGTGCCAGCGGGCGCGGACAGCTATACGAGCAGTACTTC; cdr3_aa: CASGRGQLYEQYF
d_call: .; j_call: TRBJ1-2; clone_size: .; v_call: TRBV3-1/TRBV3-2; cdr3_nt: TGTGCCAGCAGCCAAGTTGCAGTTAACTATGGCTACACCTTC; cdr3_aa: CASSQVAVNYGYTF
d_call: TRBD2; j_call: TRBJ2-1; clone_size: .; v_call: TRBV11-3; cdr3_nt: TGTGCCAGCAGCTCTAGCGGGGACAGATACAATGAGCAGTTCTTC; cdr3_aa: CASSSSGDRYNEQFF
d_call: TRBD1; j_call: TRBJ2-5; clone_size: .; v_call: TRBV6-1; cdr3_nt: TGTGCCAGCAGTGAAGAGCGGCAGGGGGCCCTTGGGCAAGAGACCCAGTACTTC; cdr3_aa: CASSEERQGALGQETQYF
d_call: .; j_call: TRBJ2-1; clone_size: .; v_call: TRBV7-3; cdr3_nt: TGTGCCAGCAGCTTAACTAGCCTTAATGAGCAGTTCTTC; cdr3_aa: CASSLTSLNEQFF
d_call: TRBD1; j_call: TRBJ2-5; clone_size: few; v_call: TRBV7-6; cdr3_nt: TGTGCCAGCAGCCCCAACTTCCCCCGGACAGGCCAAGAGACCCAGTACTTC; cdr3_aa: CASSPNFPRTGQETQYF
d_call: .; j_call: TRBJ1-1; clone_size: .; v_call: TRBV7-9; cdr3_nt: TGTGCCAGCAGCTCCAGATCTAACACTGAAGCTTTCTTT; cdr3_aa: CASSSRSNTEAFF
d_call: .; j_call: TRBJ1-4; clone_size: .; v_call: TRBV5-1; cdr3_nt: TGCGCCAGCAGCTTGGGGGTGCGGTACGATGAAAAACTGTTTTTT; cdr3_aa: CASSLGVRYDEKLFF
d_call: TRBD2; j_call: TRBJ2-7; clone_size: .; v_call: TRBV27; cdr3_nt: TGTGCCAGCAGTTTCCTTTCCCCGGGACTAGCGGGAGGAGACTCCTACGAGCAGTACTTC; cdr3_aa: CASSFLSPGLAGGDSYEQYF
d_call: TRBD1; j_call: TRBJ1-2; clone_size: .; v_call: TRBV10-3; cdr3_nt: TGTGCCATCAGTGGGGACAGAGTCTATGGCTACACCTTC; cdr3_aa: CAISGDRVYGYTF
d_call: TRBD2; j_call: TRBJ2-3; clone_size: .; v_call: TRBV3-1/TRBV3-2; cdr3_nt: TGTGCCAGCAGCCCGCGGGGGGCGACAGATACGCAGTATTTT; cdr3_aa: CASSPRGATDTQYF
d_call: .; j_call: TRBJ2-1; clone_size: .; v_call: TRBV5-6; cdr3_nt: TGTGCCAGCAGCTTGGGAGGTTACAATGAGCAGTTCTTC; cdr3_aa: CASSLGGYNEQFF
d_call: TRBD1; j_call: TRBJ2-7; clone_size: .; v_call: TRBV11-2; cdr3_nt: TGTGCCAGCAGCCCCGCGGGGACAGGGGAGGGAAAAACCTACGAGCAGTACTTC; cdr3_aa: CASSPAGTGEGKTYEQYF
d_call: .; j_call: TRBJ2-3; clone_size: .; v_call: TRBV20-1; cdr3_nt: TGCAGTGCTACGTCCACAGATACGCAGTATTTT; cdr3_aa: CSATSTDTQYF
d_call: TRBD2; j_call: TRBJ2-2; clone_size: .; v_call: TRBV7-3; cdr3_nt: TGTGCCAGCAGCTCGGGACTAGCTGGGACCGGGGAGCTGTTTTTT; cdr3_aa: CASSSGLAGTGELFF
d_call: .; j_call: TRBJ2-1; clone_size: .; v_call: TRBV7-9; cdr3_nt: TGTGCCAGCAGCCGCCCAACAGAATACAATGAGCAGTTCTTC; cdr3_aa: CASSRPTEYNEQFF
d_call: TRBD2; j_call: TRBJ2-7; clone_size: .; v_call: TRBV19; cdr3_nt: TGTGCCAGTAGTTTCACCGGGACTAACGACGAGCAGTACTTC; cdr3_aa: CASSFTGTNDEQYF
d_call: TRBD1; j_call: TRBJ2-2; clone_size: .; v_call: TRBV7-7; cdr3_nt: TGTGCCAGCAGCTTACCCCCCCAGGGGGCAGGGGACACCGGGGAGCTGTTTTTT; cdr3_aa: CASSLPPQGAGDTGELFF
d_call: .; j_call: TRBJ1-1; clone_size: .; v_call: TRBV7-9; cdr3_nt: TGTGCCAGCCTTCAGGGTCCCATGAACACTGAAGCTTTCTTT; cdr3_aa: CASLQGPMNTEAFF
d_call: .; j_call: TRBJ2-2; clone_size: .; v_call: TRBV5-1; cdr3_nt: TGCGCCAGTCGAACTGGCCCGAGGGCCGGGGAGCTGTTTTTT; cdr3_aa: CASRTGPRAGELFF
d_call: .; j_call: TRBJ2-7; clone_size: .; v_call: TRBV29-1; cdr3_nt: TGCAGCGTTAAAGTTCCGTACGAGCAGTACTTC; cdr3_aa: CSVKVPYEQYF
d_call: .; j_call: TRBJ1-5; clone_size: once; v_call: TRBV19; cdr3_nt: TGTGCCAGTAGTGTCGGGTCTACGGGTAATAATCAGCCCCAGCATTTT; cdr3_aa: CASSVGSTGNNQPQHF
d_call: TRBD2; j_call: TRBJ2-1; clone_size: .; v_call: TRBV4-3; cdr3_nt: TGCGCCAGCAGCCAAGGGCTAGCGGGAGATACTGAGCAGTTCTTC; cdr3_aa: CASSQGLAGDTEQFF
d_call: TRBD1; j_call: TRBJ2-1; clone_size: .; v_call: TRBV19; cdr3_nt: TGTGCCAGTAGCAACAGGGGGAGAAGGAATGAGCAGTTCTTC; cdr3_aa: CASSNRGRRNEQFF